The 30 T cell receptor beta chains presented below share a single source sample, sequenced in a study of graft-versus-host responses after intestinal transplantation. Their antigens remain unidentified. Repertoires were generated with immunoSEQ multiplex PCR, while TCRdb's copy carries only in-frame clones and drops some. In the table there are over 75,000 clones, around 86% of which are singletons. The source material was unstimulated CD8+ T cells sorted from spleen or lymph node cells, sampled before transplant. The source of these receptors is a human donor who was the organ donor for an intestinal transplant.

The chain couples TRBV5-1 to TRBJ2-7; D is unclear. The CDR3 has 14 amino acids. V lost 0 bases and J lost 2, with 9 bases in between. The V gene's germline CDR1 is SGHRS and CDR2 YFSETQ. The CDR3 nucleotides are TGCGCCAGCAGCTTGGCGGCGGCGACCTACGAGCAGTACTTC. Translation gives CASSLAAATYEQYF.

The chain recombines TRBV29-1 with TRBJ1-2; 9 positions agree with TRBD1. V was clipped by 5 bases and J by 4 bases; unmatched bases: 5. The germline V gene encodes CDR1 SQVTM and CDR2 ANQGSEA. This CDR3 comprises 13 residues. Written as DNA, the CDR3 is TGCAGCGTTAACGCGGACAGGGGCTATGGCTACACCTTC. Its translation is CSVNADRGYGYTF.

The genes are TRBV7-2 and TRBJ2-1, with D possibly being TRBD2 (7 bases). Trimming took 5 bases from V and 10 from J, leaving 12 bases between them. There are 12 residues in the CDR3. CDR1 SGHTA and CDR2 FQGNSA come from the germline V gene. CDR3 coding DNA: TGTGCCAGCAGCAAGGGGGGACTAGAGCAGTTCTTC. Its translation is CASSKGGLEQFF.

V usage is TRBV25-1 and J usage is TRBJ1-2, with D hard to call. The CDR3 is 14 amino acids. V was clipped by 4 bases and J by 5 bases, with 14 bases between them. Germline CDR1 reads MGHDK; CDR2 reads SYGVNS. CDR3 region: CASSGTMGGYGYTF. CDR3 nucleotide sequence: TGTGCCAGCAGTGGCACCATGGGCGGGTATGGCTACACCTTC.

The J gene is TRBJ1-1, the V gene TRBV7-8; 7 bases align to TRBD1. V lost 1 base, J lost 4 bases, and 6 bases stayed unmatched. The CDR3 runs 15 residues. Germline V gives CDR1 SGHVS, CDR2 FQNEAQ. Here the CDR3 DNA reads TGTGCCAGCAGCTTAGAGCCAGGGGGACCCACTGAAGCTTTCTTT. This gives the protein CASSLEPGGPTEAFF.

The rearrangement joins TRBV5-1 to TRBJ2-1, with D possibly being TRBD2 (6 bases). The germline CDR1 and CDR2 sequences are SGHRS and YFSETQ. This CDR3 region has 15 residues. V lost 3 bases, J lost 6 bases, and 16 bases lay in between. CDR3 sequence reads: CASSSIAEWGNEQFF. In nucleotides, the CDR3 is TGCGCCAGCAGCTCCATAGCGGAATGGGGCAATGAGCAGTTCTTC. The full variable domain, in which reference TRBV5-1 and TRBJ2-1 provide the parts outside the CDR3, is KAGVTQTPRYLIKTRGQQVTLSCSPISGHRSVSWYQQTPGQGLQFLFEYFSETQRNKGNFPGRFSGRQFSNSRSEMNVSTLELGDSALYLCASSSIAEWGNEQFFGPGTRLTVL.

A few counts support this clone. CDR3 loop: CAASGGSSYEQYF. The CDR3 DNA sequence: TGTGCCGCAAGCGGGGGCAGTTCCTACGAGCAGTACTTC. The chain is built from TRBV6-1 and TRBJ2-7, with 8 bases fitting TRBD2. V trimming: 11 bases; J trimming: 1 base; junction bases outside the gene matches: 7. This CDR3 has 13 residues. CDR1 is MNHNS and CDR2 is SASEGT in the germline V gene.

On this clone: One end of the junction fails to match germline, which may point to a read error. The rearrangement joins TRBV2 to TRBJ2-1; D is uncertain. The length of the CDR3 is 14 residues. Per germline, CDR1 SNHLY and CDR2 FYNNEI. The CDR3 here is CASSEGRNDNEQFF. The CDR3 bases are TGTGCCAGCAGCGAAGGGCGTAACGACAATGAGCAGTTCTTC.

CDR3 nucleotide sequence: TGTGCCAGCAGCGACCAAAGCGGGGGTGGGACCGGGGAGCTGTTTTTT. Translating it yields CASSDQSGGGTGELFF. The rearrangement uses TRBV9 and TRBJ2-2; the match to TRBD2 covers 8 bases. CDR1 is SGDLS, CDR2 YYNGEE, per germline. The CDR3 is made up of 16 amino acids. Germline trimming cut 3 bases from V and 5 bases from J; bases unmatched to any gene: 9. The full variable domain, rest sourced from reference TRBV9 and TRBJ2-2, is DSGVTQTPKHLITATGQRVTLRCSPRSGDLSVYWYQQSLDQGLQFLIQYYNGEERAKGNILERFSAQQFPDLHSELNLSSLELGDSALYFCASSDQSGGGTGELFFGEGSRLTVL.

The rearrangement joins TRBV10-3 to TRBJ1-2; TRBD1 might be the D (6 bases). The CDR3 sequence is 14 residues long. Germline V gene lookup returns CDR1 ENHRY and CDR2 SYGVKD. V was trimmed by 5 bases and J by 2 bases, leaving 12 bases between them. The CDR3, as DNA: TGTGCCATCAGTCCCTCCGGGACAAACTATGGCTACACCTTC. It translates to CAISPSGTNYGYTF.

This chain links TRBV4-1 with TRBJ2-7; tentatively, D is TRBD2 (5 bases). V was clipped by 5 bases and J by 1 base, with 15 bases between them. The CDR3 sequence is 15 residues long. In germline, CDR1 is MGHRA, CDR2 YSYEKL. The CDR3 DNA is TGCGCCAGCAGCTTCCAGCTCAGCGGTTCCTACGAGCAGTACTTC. It is translated as CASSFQLSGSYEQYF.

This clone was seen more than once but under ten times. The chain joins TRBV6-5 to TRBJ2-3, with D possibly being TRBD2 (6 bases). The V end lost 5 bases, the J end lost 3 bases, and 12 bases lay between the germline ends. The CDR3 length is 14 residues. Germline values: CDR1 MNHEY, CDR2 SVGAGI. The CDR3 here is CASSKASETDTQYF. Here the CDR3 DNA reads TGTGCCAGCAGTAAGGCTAGCGAAACAGATACGCAGTATTTT.

V and J are TRBV2 and TRBJ2-1, with a possible D match to TRBD1 (7 bases). Germline lookup yields CDR1 SNHLY and CDR2 FYNNEI. V was cut by 4 bases and J by 7 bases, with 14 bases left in between. The CDR3 has 14 amino acids. The CDR3 loop is CASSGQGGANEQFF. As DNA, the CDR3 is TGTGCCAGCAGTGGGCAGGGGGGTGCGAATGAGCAGTTCTTC.

Written as DNA, the CDR3 is TGTGCCAGCAGCCCTCAGTTCGGTGGTTTAAAAACCTACGAGCAGTACTTC. The encoded protein is CASSPQFGGLKTYEQYF. The gene calls are TRBV5-6 and TRBJ2-7; D remains unclear. The length of the CDR3 is 17 residues. Germline V gene lookup returns CDR1 SGHDT and CDR2 YYEEEE. The V and J ends lost 4 bases and 2 bases respectively, with 22 bases between them.

The chain uses TRBV27 and TRBJ2-7; 10 nucleotides line up with TRBD1. Germline V CDR1 and CDR2: MNHEY, SMNVEV (reference sequence). V was pared by 4 bases and J by 5 bases, with 5 bases of the junction left unmatched. The CDR3 runs to 14 residues. The CDR3 DNA is TGTGCCAGCAGTTCCCGACAGGGGGCGCACGAGCAGTACTTC. This encodes CASSSRQGAHEQYF.

This clone was seen once. V gene TRBV2 combines with J gene TRBJ1-1; 8 nucleotides align to TRBD1. CDR1 and CDR2 from the germline V gene are SNHLY and FYNNEI. Unmatched junction bases numbered 10, after V lost 2 bases and J lost 5 bases. This CDR3 is built from 16 residues. The CDR3 DNA is TGTGCCAGCAGTGAACGGGGACAGGCTCCGGGGACTGAAGCTTTCTTT. Translating it yields CASSERGQAPGTEAFF.

This clone was seen once. V usage is TRBV30 and J usage is TRBJ2-7, with D uncertain. The CDR3 has 14 amino acids. Germline loops: CDR1 GTSNPN, CDR2 SVGIG (reference sequence). Trimming stripped 2 bases from V and 6 bases from J, with 17 bases between. CDR3 sequence: CAWSLGNHLGEQYF. CDR3 DNA sequence: TGTGCCTGGAGTTTAGGTAACCATCTGGGCGAGCAGTACTTC.

This chain links TRBV4-1 with TRBJ1-1; D possibly corresponds to TRBD1 (5 bases). Germline CDR1 reads MGHRA; CDR2 reads YSYEKL. The V and J ends lost 4 bases and 1 base respectively, with 19 bases between them. This CDR3 comprises 17 residues. The CDR3 is CASSPTDSGTENTEAFF. DNA of the CDR3: TGCGCCAGCAGCCCTACCGACTCCGGGACCGAGAACACTGAAGCTTTCTTT.

The gene calls are TRBV10-3 and TRBJ1-3; the D is unclear. V lost 4 bases and J 6 bases, leaving 7 bases between the germline ends. The CDR3 is 12 amino acids. Germline lookup yields CDR1 ENHRY and CDR2 SYGVKD. The CDR3 reads CAISGAENTIYF. CDR3 in DNA: TGTGCCATCAGTGGGGCCGAAAACACCATATATTTT.

Only one count was recorded for this clone. Other nucleotide sequences in the sample specify the same CDR3. The chain employs TRBV9 and TRBJ2-1; 10 bases match TRBD2. The CDR3 is made up of 16 amino acids. With V trimmed by 0 bases and J by 7 bases, 7 bases remained unmatched. CDR1 SGDLS and CDR2 YYNGEE come from the germline V gene. CDR3 bases: TGTGCCAGCAGCGTAGTGGAGCGGGGGGGCCGGAATGAGCAGTTCTTC. Translation gives CASSVVERGGRNEQFF.

The chain employs TRBV6-1 and TRBJ2-1; 12 bases fit TRBD1. The CDR3 spans 12 residues. In germline, CDR1 is MNHNS, CDR2 SASEGT. With 10 bases clipped from V and 9 bases from J, the junction kept 4 bases outside the gene matches. CDR3: CATGQGAGEQFF. The CDR3 DNA reads TGTGCCACGGGACAGGGGGCTGGTGAGCAGTTCTTC.

The V call is TRBV7-9, the J call TRBJ1-1, with D unclear. The CDR3 covers 15 residues. The germline gives CDR1 SEHNR, CDR2 FQNEAQ (reference sequence). Trimming removed 5 bases at V and 3 bases at J, with 16 bases between. Here the CDR3 reads CASSPSVWGDTEAFF. CDR3 nucleotide sequence: TGTGCCAGCAGCCCTTCAGTTTGGGGTGACACTGAAGCTTTCTTT.

In DNA, the CDR3 is TGTGCCAGCAGCTTATTTGGGGACAGGGGTGCCGGCGATGAGCAGTTCTTC. This sequence encodes CASSLFGDRGAGDEQFF. The rearrangement links TRBV7-2 to TRBJ2-1; 10 positions agree with TRBD1. V shed 2 bases, J shed 8 bases, and the junction held 12 bases outside the gene matches. Germline V lookup: CDR1 SGHTA, CDR2 FQGNSA. The length of the CDR3 is 17 residues. Combining the CDR3 with reference TRBV7-2 and TRBJ2-1 gives the whole variable domain GAGVSQSPSNKVTEKGKDVELRCDPISGHTALYWYRQSLGQGLEFLIYFQGNSAPDKSGLPSDRFSAERTGGSVSTLTIQRTQQEDSAVYLCASSLFGDRGAGDEQFFGPGTRLTVL.

V gene TRBV19 combines with J gene TRBJ1-1; no clear D gene. Trimming took 3 bases from V and 2 from J, leaving 7 bases between them. This CDR3 contains 13 residues. Germline values: CDR1 LNHDA, CDR2 SQIVND (reference sequence). Here the CDR3 DNA reads TGTGCCAGTAGTATGCGAGGAAACACTGAAGCTTTCTTT. It codes for CASSMRGNTEAFF.

The CDR3 protein is CASSQISSNEQFF. The CDR3 DNA reads as TGCGCCAGCAGCCAAATTTCTTCGAATGAGCAGTTCTTC. The chain combines TRBV4-1 with TRBJ2-1, with D unresolved. The CDR3 sequence is 13 residues long. Trimming pared 2 bases from V and 7 bases from J, leaving 9 bases between. Germline CDR1 and CDR2: MGHRA and YSYEKL.

On this clone itself: Being one base from a much bigger clone, this may be a read error. V gene TRBV7-2 combines with J gene TRBJ2-6; 7 positions match TRBD2. V shed 5 bases and J 2 bases; nucleotides not matched to a gene: 6. The CDR3 has 16 amino acids. Germline CDR1 reads SGHTA; CDR2 reads FQGNSA. CDR3 nucleotide sequence: TGTGCCAGCAGCCAAGATGGGGGGGCTGGGGCCAACGTCCTGACTTTC. Protein sequence: CASSQDGGAGANVLTF.

This chain uses TRBV4-1 with TRBJ2-2, with D hard to call. The germline V gene has CDR1 MGHRA and CDR2 YSYEKL. This CDR3 contains 15 residues. The V and J ends lost 1 base and 6 bases respectively, with 12 bases between them. The CDR3 DNA is TGCGCCAGCAGCCAAGGGGCTTCTCTGGCCGGGGAGCTGTTTTTT. It yields the protein CASSQGASLAGELFF.

The chain carries TRBV7-9 and TRBJ2-7; perhaps D is TRBD1 or TRBD2 (5 bases each). V was cut by 3 bases and J by 0 bases, with 6 bases left in between. This CDR3 spans 13 amino acids. Germline values: CDR1 SEHNR, CDR2 FQNEAQ (reference sequence). The CDR3 DNA reads TGTGCCAGCAGCTTTGGGGGCTCCTACGAGCAGTACTTC. Translation: CASSFGGSYEQYF.

The chain carries TRBV28 and TRBJ1-1, with TRBD1 as a possible D gene (5 bases). Germline V gene lookup returns CDR1 MDHEN and CDR2 SYDVKM. The CDR3 is 18 residues long. V lost 2 bases to trimming and J lost 0 bases, with 19 bases between them. The CDR3 is CASSLPPDRADMNTEAFF. The DNA for the CDR3 is TGTGCCAGCAGTTTACCACCCGACAGAGCAGACATGAACACTGAAGCTTTCTTT. Together with reference TRBV28 and TRBJ1-1, the CDR3 gives the full variable domain: DVKVTQSSRYLVKRTGEKVFLECVQDMDHENMFWYRQDPGLGLRLIYFSYDVKMKEKGDIPEGYSVSREKKERFSLILESASTNQTSMYLCASSLPPDRADMNTEAFFGQGTRLTVV.

This clone came up once. V is TRBV28 and J is TRBJ2-5; D is unresolved. Germline V gives CDR1 MDHEN, CDR2 SYDVKM. CDR3 length: 15 residues. The germline V and J ends were trimmed by 7 bases and 2 bases, with 17 bases remaining between them. CDR3 region: CASTPGGWGQETQYF. The CDR3 coding sequence is TGTGCCAGCACCCCGGGTGGGTGGGGTCAAGAGACCCAGTACTTC.